This T cell receptor (beta chain) is from a study of breast tumors, draining lymph nodes, adjacent tissues. Points from the study as a whole: Tumor repertoires ranked between lymph nodes and nontumor tissue in diversity, with V and J gene preferences. Luminal-like breast cancer showed significantly greater tumor-nontumor repertoire similarity than basal-like breast cancer did. Most tumor T cells seemingly derive from lymph node, then expand in tumor. That most tumor T cells come from lymph nodes remained unproven.

This clonotype was found a few times. Its antigen is undetermined. TCRdb processed the multiplex PCR reads anew with MiXCR; each CDR3 protein has one entry. The sample records more than 100,000 distinct CDR3 sequences, approximately 20% being singletons. There are 13 residues in the CDR3. Per germline, CDR1 KGHSH and CDR2 LQKENI. Trimming took off 5 bases at V and 5 bases at J, with 10 bases between the two ends. The lymph nodes were axillary draining lymph nodes from breast cancer patients. V usage is TRBV18 and J usage is TRBJ2-1; no reliable D call. This receptor was obtained from a female donor with breast cancer. Some clones in this sample may be carry-over from other donors' samples. Sequenced material: axillary lymph node tissue. The CDR3 here is CASSDRLDNEQFF. CDR3 nucleotides: TGTGCCAGCTCAGACCGGCTTGACAATGAGCAGTTCTTC.